This TCR beta chain is drawn from a study of regulatory T cells in long-lasting Graves disease. Broader study findings: Sharing of public clonotypes was greater in persistent patients (about 3,000) than in new patients (around 930).

This clonotype was counted ten times or more. Its antigen is not known. As for time point: persistent/refractory GD, antithyroid drugs over 5 years with positive TRAb. Scientists built the TCR library using RNA that was extracted from PBMCs. Arm-PCR of CDR3 regions with iRepertoire HTBI primers generated TCR beta libraries. From the multiplex PCR reads, TCRdb called clonotypes with MiXCR, one entry per CDR3 protein. The sample has approximately 500,000 distinct CDR3 sequences; approximately 21% are singletons. CDR3 length equals 13 residues. Germline-derived CDR1 and CDR2 are DFQATT and SNEGSKA (reference sequence). V lost 6 bases and J lost 7, with 15 bases in between.

The input for sequencing was peripheral blood mononuclear cells (PBMCs), taken when the disease was refractory, from a patient treated with antithyroid drugs. This sequence joins TRBV20-1 and TRBJ2-2, with D possibly being TRBD2 (6 bases). The clonotype was recovered from a female donor with Graves disease. CDR3: CSAPAGQIGELFF. In DNA, the CDR3 is TGCAGTGCACCTGCGGGGCAGATCGGGGAGCTGTTTTTT.